The 9 T cell receptor beta chains in this list originate from one sample, sequenced in a study of blood T cell repertoires in COVID-19. Measured with immunoSEQ multiplex PCR; TCRdb has only the in-frame clones, and not every one. In the table there are 140,000 to 150,000 clones, 87% of which are singletons. Material for sequencing was PBMCs or T cells enriched from blood (not recorded which). These receptors were obtained from a man between 60 and 75 years old who had recovered from COVID-19.

CDR3 loop: CASSPDGRSPYEQYF. Here the CDR3 DNA reads TGTGCCAGCAGCCCGGACGGGAGGAGCCCCTACGAGCAGTACTTC. The J gene is TRBJ2-7, the V gene TRBV5-8; 7 positions agree with TRBD2. This CDR3 spans 15 amino acids. Unmatched junction bases numbered 9, after V lost 4 bases and J lost 2 bases. In germline, CDR1 is SGHTS, CDR2 YDEGEE.

This chain's CDR3 is CASSPRTGGYYEQYF. CDR3 DNA: TGCGCCAGCAGCCCCCGGACAGGGGGCTACTACGAGCAGTACTTC. The V call is TRBV4-1, the J call TRBJ2-7; 11 nucleotides align to TRBD1. The germline V gene encodes CDR1 MGHRA and CDR2 YSYEKL. This CDR3 contains 15 residues. Trimming at V came to 4 bases and at J to 3 bases, leaving 5 bases not matched to a gene.

This chain joins TRBV6-5 and TRBJ2-7; TRBD2 agrees at 9 bases. The J segment lost 3 bases and the V segment lost 6 bases, leaving 9 bases of the junction unmatched. The CDR3 contains 15 residues. Germline-derived CDR1 and CDR2 are MNHEY and SVGAGI. Here the CDR3 DNA reads TGTGCCAGCAGACCTCCGGGACTAGCCAACTACGAGCAGTACTTC. This encodes CASRPPGLANYEQYF.

The V call is TRBV9, the J call TRBJ2-7, with TRBD2 identical over 13 bases. With 1 base clipped from V and 3 bases from J, the junction kept 4 bases outside the gene matches. The CDR3 covers 16 residues. The germline gives CDR1 SGDLS, CDR2 YYNGEE. CDR3 loop: CASSVTGTSGIYEQYF. DNA for the CDR3: TGTGCCAGCAGCGTAACAGGGACTAGCGGGATCTACGAGCAGTACTTC. Using reference TRBV9 and TRBJ2-7 for the parts outside the CDR3, the full variable domain is DSGVTQTPKHLITATGQRVTLRCSPRSGDLSVYWYQQSLDQGLQFLIQYYNGEERAKGNILERFSAQQFPDLHSELNLSSLELGDSALYFCASSVTGTSGIYEQYFGPGTRLTVT.

This chain links TRBV11-2 with TRBJ2-7; no clear D gene. The germline V gene has CDR1 SGHAT and CDR2 FQNNGV. Trimming pared 1 base from V and 3 bases from J, leaving 10 bases between. The CDR3 is 14 residues long. The CDR3 DNA follows: TGTGCCAGCAGCTTAGGAGTTGCACTCTACGAGCAGTACTTC. Translated: CASSLGVALYEQYF.

The chain uses TRBV9 and TRBJ2-7; 8 bases map to TRBD2. After removal of 4 bases from V and 2 bases from J, the junction contained 5 bases not matched to a gene. Looked up from germline, CDR1 is SGDLS and CDR2 is YYNGEE. The CDR3 is 14 residues long. CDR3 DNA sequence: TGTGCCAGCAGCAAGCGGGAGCGCACCTACGAGCAGTACTTC. Its translation: CASSKRERTYEQYF.

V is TRBV28 and J is TRBJ2-2, with D perhaps TRBD2 (6 bases). Germline lookup yields CDR1 MDHEN and CDR2 SYDVKM. The CDR3 consists of 12 residues. V gave up 9 bases and J gave up 7 bases, with 12 bases separating them. In nucleotides, the CDR3 is TGTGCCAGTAATAGCGGAATCGGGGAGCTGTTTTTT. This codes for CASNSGIGELFF.

V gene TRBV18 combines with J gene TRBJ1-1; TRBD1 aligns across 11 bases. With 3 bases clipped from V and 5 bases from J, the junction kept 5 bases outside the gene matches. The CDR3 sequence is 15 residues long. Per the germline V gene, CDR1 is KGHSH and CDR2 is LQKENI. The CDR3 DNA is TGTGCCAGCTCACCCCGGACAGGGGGCTGGACTGAAGCTTTCTTT. It specifies CASSPRTGGWTEAFF.

This rearrangement joins TRBV6-5 to TRBJ2-3; D possibly corresponds to TRBD1 (5 bases). Germline loops: CDR1 MNHEY, CDR2 SVGAGI. The CDR3 extends over 13 amino acids. Between the trimmed V and J ends, which lost 5 bases and 2 bases, there was a span of 8 bases. DNA for the CDR3: TGTGCCAGCAGTCGGACAACCACAGATACGCAGTATTTT. Protein product: CASSRTTTDTQYF.